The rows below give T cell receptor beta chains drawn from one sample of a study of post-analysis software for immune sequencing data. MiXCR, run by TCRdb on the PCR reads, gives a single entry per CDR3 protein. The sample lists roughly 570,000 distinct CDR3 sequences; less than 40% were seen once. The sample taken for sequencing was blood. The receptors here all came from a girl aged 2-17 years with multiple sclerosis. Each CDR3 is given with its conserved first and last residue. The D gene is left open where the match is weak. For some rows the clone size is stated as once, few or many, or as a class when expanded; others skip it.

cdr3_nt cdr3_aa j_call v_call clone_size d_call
TGTGCCAGCAGCTTCGGGGATTCTAATGAAAAACTGTTTTTT CASSFGDSNEKLFF TRBJ1-4 TRBV3-1 NA NA
TGTGCCAGCAGCCCCGCCCCGGAGGGCTATGGCTACACCTTC CASSPAPEGYGYTF TRBJ1-2 TRBV7-3 NA NA
TGTGCCACAAGCCCGACAGGGTTCGGCTACACCTTC CATSPTGFGYTF TRBJ1-2 TRBV7-9 NA TRBD1
TGTGCCATCATACAAGGGGACGCGAACACCGGGGAGCTGTTTTTT CAIIQGDANTGELFF TRBJ2-2 TRBV10-3 NA NA
TGTGCCAGCAGCTTAGTTGGGGGGAACACCGGGGAGCTGTTTTTT CASSLVGGNTGELFF TRBJ2-2 TRBV11-2 NA NA
TGTGCCAGCAGCCAAGATCTTTGGACAATAGATACGCAGTATTTT CASSQDLWTIDTQYF TRBJ2-3 TRBV3-1 few NA
TGTGCCAGCAGCTCCACTGGGCGGGGAGGCCAAGAGACCCAGTACTTC CASSSTGRGGQETQYF TRBJ2-5 TRBV12-3/TRBV12-4 few NA
TGCGCCAGCAGTAGTTTCCAGAGCATTACTTACAATGAGCAGTTCTTC CASSSFQSITYNEQFF TRBJ2-1 TRBV5-1 once NA
TGTGCCACCAGCAAGGGGGCGAACACCGGGGAGCTGTTTTTT CATSKGANTGELFF TRBJ2-2 TRBV15 NA NA
TGTGCCAGCAGCGTAGGAGGGTCGAGCGACACGGCACGCCTCCACTTT CASSVGGSSDTARLHF TRBJ1-6 TRBV9 NA NA
TGCGCCAGCAGCTTGGGTGGGCTGGTCAACTATGGCTACACCTTC CASSLGGLVNYGYTF TRBJ1-2 TRBV5-1 NA NA
TGTGCCATCCGGACCAGGCGCAGCGTGGATGAAAAACTGTTTTTT CAIRTRRSVDEKLFF TRBJ1-4 TRBV6-1 NA NA
TGTGCCAGCAGTGGAGAAAGGAGGAATCAGCCCCAGCATTTT CASSGERRNQPQHF TRBJ1-5 TRBV6-1 NA NA
TGTGCCAGCTCAACGGGCAATCAGCCCCAGCATTTT CASSTGNQPQHF TRBJ1-5 TRBV18 few NA
TGTGCCAGCAGCCCGGACAGTTCTAAATACGAGCAGTACTTC CASSPDSSKYEQYF TRBJ2-7 TRBV12-3/TRBV12-4 NA NA
TGTGCCAGTTTACAGGGGCAGCCTAACTATGGCTACACCTTC CASLQGQPNYGYTF TRBJ1-2 TRBV28 NA TRBD1
TGTGCCAGCAGTTATTTCACAGGGGGCTTCGGCGGTGGCTACACCTTC CASSYFTGGFGGGYTF TRBJ1-2 TRBV6-5 few TRBD1
TGTGCCATCAGTGATTCTAGCGGGGTCCAAGAGACCCAGTACTTC CAISDSSGVQETQYF TRBJ2-5 TRBV10-3 NA TRBD2
TGTGCCAGCAGCTTACCCCCTCAAGAGGGAGGGGTGGGCACTGAAGCTTTCTTT CASSLPPQEGGVGTEAFF TRBJ1-1 TRBV7-2 once NA
TGTGCCAGCAGCCAAGAAGTCTTGGCTGAAACGCAGTATTTT CASSQEVLAETQYF TRBJ2-3 TRBV4-2 few NA
TGCAGTGCTAGAGAGGACAGGGGCAATGAGCAGTTCTTC CSAREDRGNEQFF TRBJ2-1 TRBV20-1 NA TRBD1
TGTGCCAGCAGCGTAGAGGTGGGGCCGAGCACAGATACGCAGTATTTT CASSVEVGPSTDTQYF TRBJ2-3 TRBV9 NA NA
TGTGCCAGCAGTTTAGCCGTCGACCTGACTGAGGGCACTGAAGCTTTCTTT CASSLAVDLTEGTEAFF TRBJ1-1 TRBV12-3/TRBV12-4 NA NA
TGTGCCAGCAGCTTGGCCGGGACTAGCTCCTACAATGAGCAGTTCTTC CASSLAGTSSYNEQFF TRBJ2-1 TRBV5-5 few TRBD2
TGTGCCAGCAGTCTCACTAGCGGGGGGCCCTGGTATTTT CASSLTSGGPWYF TRBJ2-3 TRBV6-6 few TRBD2
TGTGCCAGCACCCGGATTGGGGGGGCCAGTCCAGATACGCAGTATTTT CASTRIGGASPDTQYF TRBJ2-3 TRBV4-2 NA NA
TGCGCCAGCAGCTTGGTATTGAGCGGGAACTACAATGAGCAGTTCTTC CASSLVLSGNYNEQFF TRBJ2-1 TRBV5-1 NA TRBD2
TGTGCCAGCTTGAGGACAGGGCTGGACGAGCAGTACTTC CASLRTGLDEQYF TRBJ2-7 TRBV6-2/TRBV6-3 NA TRBD1
TGCGCCAGCAGCTTGAACCCGGGGGTCACGGATACGCAGTATTTT CASSLNPGVTDTQYF TRBJ2-3 TRBV5-1 few NA
TGTGCCACCAGTGACTGGGACAGGGCGTATGGCTACACCTTC CATSDWDRAYGYTF TRBJ1-2 TRBV10-3 NA TRBD1